The clone carrying this T cell receptor beta chain was seen only a few times. No donor was unhealthy or non-Caucasian. The germline V gene encodes CDR1 SGHRS and CDR2 YFSETQ. Trimming shortened V by 4 bases and J by 1 base, and 12 bases separated the two germline ends. This CDR3 region has 14 residues. The data originate from a study of identical twins. TCRdb ran MiXCR on the 5' RACE reads and lists one entry per CDR3 protein. The table records 400,000 to 650,000 distinct CDR3 sequences, around 20% of them present only once. These data also featured in a second study, about T cells expressing NK-cell markers. That publication notes: In 5 to 7 donors, dominant NKG2C+ clonotypes were roughly 1.0-8% of CD8+ T cells.

This receptor was identified in a woman under 30 in good health. The sequenced sample consisted of CD4+ T cells sorted from blood. This chain connects TRBV5-1 to TRBJ2-7; D may be TRBD1 (6 bases). This chain's CDR3 is CASSPPDSSYEQYF. DNA for the CDR3: TGCGCCAGCAGCCCACCGGACAGTTCCTACGAGCAGTACTTC.